The sample holds many counts of the clone carrying this T cell receptor beta chain. Authors of the study amplified TCR beta CDR3 regions from RNA transcripts. First-round RT-PCR targeting the TCR CDR3 was performed with the HTBI primer set. TCRdb analysed the multiplex PCR reads with MiXCR anew, one entry per CDR3 protein. The repertoire has some 600,000 distinct CDR3 sequences, approximately 13% of them found once; the top ten carry approximately 5.7%. The data were obtained in a study of T cells in Graves' hyperthyroidism and ophthalmopathy. Patients aged 18 to 65 had newly diagnosed hyperthyroidism lasting under 2 months. The blood sample dates from first hyperthyroidism diagnosis, preceding any ophthalmopathy symptoms. This CDR3 region has 13 residues. CDR1 and CDR2 from the germline V gene are GTSNPN and SVGIG (reference sequence). Trimming removed 2 bases at V and 5 bases at J, with 12 bases between.

This clonotype was obtained from a woman aged 25 to 39 with Graves' hyperthyroidism that later progressed to Graves' ophthalmopathy. Sequencing was performed on blood. The chain is built from TRBV30 and TRBJ2-5; D might be TRBD1 (6 bases). This CDR3 is CAWSNRVGETQYF. CDR3 DNA sequence: TGTGCCTGGAGTAACAGGGTTGGGGAGACCCAGTACTTC.